Sequencing of this TCR beta chain was carried out in a study of blood T cell repertoires in COVID-19. Authors' methods: Reference gene primer amplification gave nucleated cell count estimates. TCRdb's table, derived via immunoSEQ multiplex PCR, lists solely in-frame clones and lacks some. The V and J calls and clone size were taken over from that table, and D and trimming were inferred from the DNA. The sample lists 400,000 to 500,000 clones, around nine tenths occurring once. Per the germline V gene, CDR1 is SGHVS and CDR2 is FNYEAQ. The J segment lost 4 bases and the V segment lost 5 bases, leaving 4 bases of the junction unmatched. The CDR3 length is 15 residues.

The receptor was isolated from a woman aged 18-29 years who had been exposed to COVID-19. Sequenced material: PBMCs or T cells enriched from blood (not recorded which). The genes are TRBV7-6 and TRBJ2-2; TRBD1 matches at 10 bases. The CDR3 loop is CASSRWDRGTGELFF. CDR3 DNA sequence: TGTGCCAGCAGCCGGTGGGACAGGGGCACCGGGGAGCTGTTTTTT.